Presented here are 21 T cell receptor beta chains from one specimen sequenced in a study of spatial heterogeneity in lung cancer. Time point: sample taken at primary tumor resection. Without sorting, whole RNA was sequenced from tumor, nontumor lung or frozen PBMC. TCRdb called the 5' RACE reads again in MiXCR, with one record for every CDR3 protein. Among some 70,000 distinct CDR3 sequences listed, 13% were seen once. The starting material was PBMCs, obtained at surgery. Source of these receptors: a male donor with early-stage non-small cell lung cancer.

This clonotype was observed a few times. This sequence joins TRBV12-3 or TRBV12-4 and TRBJ1-6; D gene unclear. The CDR3 is 14 amino acids. V was clipped by 6 bases and J by 5 bases, with 11 bases between them. The CDR3 reads CASSLWADNSPLHF. CDR3 sequence (DNA): TGTGCCAGCAGCCTCTGGGCAGATAATTCACCCCTCCACTTT.

Worth noting for this clonotype: An end of the junction does not agree with germline; a read error may underlie this. The CDR3 is CASGLTLETQYF. Here the CDR3 DNA reads TGTGCCAGCGGTTTAACGTTAGAGACCCAGTACTTC. V usage is TRBV12-3 or TRBV12-4 and J usage is TRBJ2-5; D ambiguous. The CDR3 has 12 amino acids.

The V and J genes are TRBV2 and TRBJ1-5; no firm D call. The germline CDR1 and CDR2 sequences are SNHLY and FYNNEI. The V end lost 2 bases, the J end lost 4 bases, and 9 bases lay between the germline ends. CDR3 length: 14 amino acids. The CDR3 nucleotides are TGTGCCAGCAGTGAACATGTTAGGAATCAGCCCCAGCATTTT. Encoded protein: CASSEHVRNQPQHF.

This clonotype was observed many times. This rearrangement joins TRBV6-6 to TRBJ1-1; D is unresolved. The V gene's germline CDR1 is MNHNY and CDR2 SVGAGI (reference sequence). This CDR3 comprises 14 residues. V lost 6 bases and J 8 bases, leaving 19 bases between the germline ends. CDR3 in DNA: TGTGCCAGCAGCCGACCGGGGAGCATGCCAGAAGCTTTCTTT. Protein: CASSRPGSMPEAFF.

This clonotype was counted between two and nine times. This chain connects TRBV5-1 to TRBJ2-1, with TRBD2 matching over 7 bases. V was clipped by 2 bases and J by 4 bases; unmatched bases: 9. This CDR3 is built from 16 residues. The germline V gene has CDR1 SGHRS and CDR2 YFSETQ. The CDR3 nucleotides are TGCGCCAGCAGCTTTCGCGGTACTAGCGAATACAATGAGCAGTTCTTC. Protein sequence: CASSFRGTSEYNEQFF.

This clonotype was seen a few times. This chain uses TRBV5-4 with TRBJ2-6; a weak D match, TRBD1 (5 bases). This CDR3 spans 18 amino acids. The V end lost 0 bases, the J end lost 0 bases, and 13 bases lay between the germline ends. Germline lookup yields CDR1 SGHNT and CDR2 YYREEE (reference sequence). CDR3 residues: CASSLVGRQISGANVLTF. In nucleotides, the CDR3 is TGTGCCAGCAGCTTGGTAGGGCGACAGATCTCTGGGGCCAACGTCCTGACTTTC.

The chain combines TRBV27 with TRBJ2-7; tentative D call: TRBD2 (6 bases). Trimming removed 6 bases from V and 4 bases from J, with 16 bases in between. The length of the CDR3 is 14 residues. In germline, CDR1 is MNHEY, CDR2 SMNVEV (reference sequence). CDR3 nucleotide sequence: TGTGCCAGCAGAACCGCGGGAAGACCTTACGAGCAGTACTTC. Amino acids: CASRTAGRPYEQYF.

The rearrangement joins TRBV2 to TRBJ2-3; 9 bases line up with TRBD1. The CDR3 consists of 14 residues. With 6 bases clipped from V and 1 base from J, the junction kept 2 bases outside the gene matches. Germline CDR1 is SNHLY and CDR2 is FYNNEI. The CDR3 protein is CASSRQGGTDTQYF. The DNA of the CDR3 is TGTGCCAGCAGCCGACAGGGGGGCACAGATACGCAGTATTTT.

This chain links TRBV27 with TRBJ1-1; no clear D. The CDR3 has 12 amino acids. In germline, CDR1 is MNHEY, CDR2 SMNVEV (reference sequence). Trimming left V 4 bases short and J 6 bases short, with 9 bases between. This CDR3 is CASSSGFAEAFF. CDR3 in DNA: TGTGCCAGCAGTTCGGGATTTGCTGAAGCTTTCTTT.

This clonotype was seen many times. This chain links TRBV5-1 with TRBJ1-2; 7 nucleotides line up with TRBD1. Trimming cost V 4 bases and J 6 bases; bases outside gene matches: 6. CDR1 is SGHRS, CDR2 YFSETQ, per germline. The length of the CDR3 is 13 residues. The CDR3 coding sequence is TGCGCCAGCAGCATCGAGGGGGCTAATGGCTACACCTTC. This codes for CASSIEGANGYTF.

This clonotype showed up many times. The genes are TRBV4-1 and TRBJ2-3; D is perhaps TRBD2 (6 bases). The CDR3 sequence is 13 residues long. CDR1 MGHRA and CDR2 YSYEKL come from the germline V gene. Deletions cut 0 bases from V and 12 bases from J, with 13 bases between. For the CDR3, the DNA is TGCGCCAGCAGCCAAGATCTGGAGGGATCCCAGTATTTT. Protein sequence: CASSQDLEGSQYF.

There are many counts of this clonotype. The chain has TRBV7-9 and TRBJ1-1, with 8 bases fitting TRBD1. Germline V gene lookup returns CDR1 SEHNR and CDR2 FQNEAQ (reference sequence). Unmatched junction bases numbered 5, after V lost 5 bases and J lost 0 bases. There are 15 residues in the CDR3. CDR3: CASSPMTGVNTEAFF. The DNA for the CDR3 is TGTGCCAGCAGCCCGATGACAGGGGTGAACACTGAAGCTTTCTTT.

This clonotype occurred a few times. This rearrangement joins TRBV20-1 to TRBJ1-4; TRBD1 might be the D (6 bases). Germline V CDR1 and CDR2: DFQATT, SNEGSKA (reference sequence). This CDR3 spans 15 amino acids. Trimming removed 0 bases at V and 4 bases at J, with 12 bases between. The CDR3 DNA is TGCAGTGCTAGAGATACCGGACAGTATAATGAAAAACTGTTTTTT. It specifies CSARDTGQYNEKLFF.

In its sample, this clonotype was seen many times. The genes are TRBV2 and TRBJ2-3; D may match TRBD1 or TRBD2 (5 bases each). CDR3 length: 13 residues. The germline V gene encodes CDR1 SNHLY and CDR2 FYNNEI. The ends were cut back, 7 bases at V and 0 bases at J, with 8 bases in the middle. The CDR3 sequence is CASNRDSTDTQYF. The CDR3 DNA reads as TGTGCCAGCAATCGGGACAGCACAGATACGCAGTATTTT.

This clonotype was detected many times. The rearrangement links TRBV27 to TRBJ1-3, with TRBD1 matching over 7 bases. The J segment lost 4 bases and the V segment lost 8 bases, leaving 8 bases of the junction unmatched. CDR1 is MNHEY, CDR2 SMNVEV, per germline (reference sequence). CDR3 length: 14 residues. The CDR3 is CASRIQGSGNTIYF. CDR3 nucleotide sequence: TGTGCCAGCCGAATACAGGGGAGCGGAAACACCATATATTTT.

This clonotype appeared a few times. The chain uses TRBV5-1 and TRBJ2-7; 8 bases line up with TRBD1. The CDR3 is 14 residues long. CDR1 is SGHRS and CDR2 is YFSETQ in the germline V gene. Trimming took 8 bases from V and 5 from J; bases not matched to a gene: 12. CDR3 residues: CASRDTGTGDEQYF. Here the CDR3 DNA reads TGCGCCAGTCGAGATACCGGGACAGGAGACGAGCAGTACTTC.

As for this clonotype: Germline is not matched at one junction end, which may reflect a read error. The V call is TRBV30, the J call TRBJ2-7; no reliable D call. The CDR3 spans 15 residues. Germline loops: CDR1 GTSNPN, CDR2 SVGIG (reference sequence). The CDR3 sequence: CAWSPTRRASSEQYF. The DNA of the CDR3 is TGTGCCTGGAGTCCCACACGCCGGGCCTCCTCCGAGCAGTACTTC.

This chain connects TRBV27 to TRBJ1-1; D not certain. Germline loops: CDR1 MNHEY, CDR2 SMNVEV (reference sequence). The germline V and J ends were trimmed by 5 bases and 6 bases, with 19 bases remaining between them. This CDR3 contains 15 residues. CDR3 bases: TGTGCCAGCAGTCCCCTGGATTCCGGAACTCCTGAAGCTTTCTTT. Protein product: CASSPLDSGTPEAFF.

This clonotype was counted only a few times. The genes are TRBV12-3 or TRBV12-4 and TRBJ2-1; no definite D call. This CDR3 has 14 amino acids. Trimming removed 7 bases at V and 0 bases at J, with 10 bases between. CDR3 sequence (DNA): TGTGCCAGCACCCCCTCGAGCTCCTACAATGAGCAGTTCTTC. Amino acids: CASTPSSSYNEQFF.

V and J are TRBV9 and TRBJ2-1; 7 bases agree with TRBD2. The V segment lost 0 bases and the J segment 2 bases; nucleotides outside the gene matches: 2. The CDR3 spans 15 residues. Germline assignment: CDR1 SGDLS and CDR2 YYNGEE. The CDR3 region has the DNA TGTGCCAGCAGCGTAGGGGCGGGAGCCTACAATGAGCAGTTCTTC. It translates to CASSVGAGAYNEQFF.

The table lists this clonotype with a few counts. This chain connects TRBV19 to TRBJ1-5, with TRBD1 identical over 7 bases. The CDR3 consists of 14 residues. V lost 7 bases, J lost 5 bases, and 8 bases stayed unmatched. Germline loops: CDR1 LNHDA, CDR2 SQIVND (reference sequence). CDR3 loop: CASNGQVVYQPQHF. The DNA for the CDR3 is TGTGCCAGTAACGGACAGGTGGTTTATCAGCCCCAGCATTTT.